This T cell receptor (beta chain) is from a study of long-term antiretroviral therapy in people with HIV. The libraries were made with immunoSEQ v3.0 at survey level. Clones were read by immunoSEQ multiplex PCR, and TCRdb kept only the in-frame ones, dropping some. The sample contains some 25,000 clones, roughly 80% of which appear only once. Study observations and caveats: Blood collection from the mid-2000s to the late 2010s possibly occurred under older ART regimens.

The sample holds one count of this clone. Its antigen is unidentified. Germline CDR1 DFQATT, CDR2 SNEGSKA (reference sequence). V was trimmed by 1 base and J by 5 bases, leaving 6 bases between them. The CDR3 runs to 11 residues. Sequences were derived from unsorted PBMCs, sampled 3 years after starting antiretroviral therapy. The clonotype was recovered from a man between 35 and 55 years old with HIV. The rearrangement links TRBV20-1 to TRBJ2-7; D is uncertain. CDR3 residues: CSARGFNEQYF. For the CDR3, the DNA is TGCAGTGCTAGAGGATTCAACGAGCAGTACTTC.